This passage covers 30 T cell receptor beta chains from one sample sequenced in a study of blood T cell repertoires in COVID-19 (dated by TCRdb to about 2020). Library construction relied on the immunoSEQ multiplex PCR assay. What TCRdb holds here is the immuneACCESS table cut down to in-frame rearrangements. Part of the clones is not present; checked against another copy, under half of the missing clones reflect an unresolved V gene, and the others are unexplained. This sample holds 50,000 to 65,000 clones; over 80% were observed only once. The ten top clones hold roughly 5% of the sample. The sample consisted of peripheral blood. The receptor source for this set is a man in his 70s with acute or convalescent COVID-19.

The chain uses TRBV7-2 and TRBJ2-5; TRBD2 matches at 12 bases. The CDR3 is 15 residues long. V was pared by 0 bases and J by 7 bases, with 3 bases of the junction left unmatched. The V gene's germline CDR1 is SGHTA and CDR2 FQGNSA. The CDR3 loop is CASSLAKLAGGTQYF. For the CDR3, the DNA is TGTGCCAGCAGCTTAGCGAAACTAGCGGGGGGGACCCAGTACTTC.

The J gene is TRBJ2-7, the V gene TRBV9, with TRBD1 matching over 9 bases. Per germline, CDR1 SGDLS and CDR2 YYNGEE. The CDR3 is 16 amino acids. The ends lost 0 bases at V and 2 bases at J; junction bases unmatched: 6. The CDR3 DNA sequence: TGTGCCAGCAGCGTAGGGGGGGACAGGGCAACCTACGAGCAGTACTTC. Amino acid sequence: CASSVGGDRATYEQYF.

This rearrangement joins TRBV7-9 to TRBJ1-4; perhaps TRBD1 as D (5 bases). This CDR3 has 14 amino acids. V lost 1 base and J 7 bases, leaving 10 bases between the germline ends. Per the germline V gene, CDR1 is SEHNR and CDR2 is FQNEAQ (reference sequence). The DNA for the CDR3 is TGTGCCAGCAGCTTAGAGGGGTCGAGTGAAAAACTGTTTTTT. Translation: CASSLEGSSEKLFF.

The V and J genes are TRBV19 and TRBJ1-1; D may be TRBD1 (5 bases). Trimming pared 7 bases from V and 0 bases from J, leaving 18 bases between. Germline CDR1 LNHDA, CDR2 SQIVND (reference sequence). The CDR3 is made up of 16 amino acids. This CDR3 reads CASNTGGGYMNTEAFF. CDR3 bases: TGTGCCAGTAACACGGGGGGGGGTTATATGAACACTGAAGCTTTCTTT.

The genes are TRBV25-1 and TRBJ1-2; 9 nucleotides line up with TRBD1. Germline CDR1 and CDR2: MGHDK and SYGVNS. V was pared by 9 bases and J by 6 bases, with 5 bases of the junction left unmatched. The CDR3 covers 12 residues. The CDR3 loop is CASHTGGDGYTF. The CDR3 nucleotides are TGTGCCAGTCATACAGGGGGCGATGGCTACACCTTC.

As DNA, the CDR3 is TGTGCCAGCAGTAGGGCAGGGATCAGGGAGACCCAGTACTTC. Translated: CASSRAGIRETQYF. The chain recombines TRBV6-5 with TRBJ2-5, with a possible D match to TRBD1 (5 bases). CDR3 length: 14 residues. Germline values: CDR1 MNHEY, CDR2 SVGAGI. Trimming pared 5 bases from V and 5 bases from J, leaving 15 bases between.

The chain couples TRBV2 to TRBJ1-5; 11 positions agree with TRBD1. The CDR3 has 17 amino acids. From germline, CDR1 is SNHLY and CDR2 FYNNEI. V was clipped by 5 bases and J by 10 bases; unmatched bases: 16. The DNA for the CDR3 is TGTGCCAGCAGTATTCCGGGACAGGGGGGAGATGGACGTCCCCAGCATTTT. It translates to CASSIPGQGGDGRPQHF.

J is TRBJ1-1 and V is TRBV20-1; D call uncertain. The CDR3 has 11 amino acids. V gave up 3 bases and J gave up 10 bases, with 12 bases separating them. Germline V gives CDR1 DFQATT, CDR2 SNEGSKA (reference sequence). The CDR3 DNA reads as TGCAGTGCTAGCGTCTCCCCCCGAGCTTTCTTT. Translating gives CSASVSPRAFF.

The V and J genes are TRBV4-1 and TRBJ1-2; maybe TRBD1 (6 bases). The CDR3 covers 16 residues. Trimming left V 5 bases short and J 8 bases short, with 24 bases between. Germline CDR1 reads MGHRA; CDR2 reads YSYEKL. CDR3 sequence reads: CASSSEVGARNRGYTF. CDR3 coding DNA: TGCGCCAGCAGCTCAGAAGTGGGGGCGCGGAATCGGGGCTACACCTTC.

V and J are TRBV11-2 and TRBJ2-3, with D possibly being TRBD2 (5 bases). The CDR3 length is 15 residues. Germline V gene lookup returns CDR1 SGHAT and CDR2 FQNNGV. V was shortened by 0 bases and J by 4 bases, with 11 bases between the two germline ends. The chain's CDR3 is CASSLDSAGADTQYF. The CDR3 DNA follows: TGTGCCAGCAGCTTAGATTCTGCGGGCGCAGATACGCAGTATTTT.

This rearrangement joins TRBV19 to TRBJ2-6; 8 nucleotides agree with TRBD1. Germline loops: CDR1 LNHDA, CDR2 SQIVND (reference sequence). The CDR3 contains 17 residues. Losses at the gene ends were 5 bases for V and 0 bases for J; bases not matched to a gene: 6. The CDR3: CASSARGPHSGANVLTF. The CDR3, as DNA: TGTGCCAGTAGTGCCAGGGGGCCTCACTCTGGGGCCAACGTCCTGACTTTC. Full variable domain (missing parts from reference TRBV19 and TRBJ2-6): DGGITQSPKYLFRKEGQNVTLSCEQNLNHDAMYWYRQDPGQGLRLIYYSQIVNDFQKGDIAEGYSVSREKKESFPLTVTSAQKNPTAFYLCASSARGPHSGANVLTFGAGSRLTVL.

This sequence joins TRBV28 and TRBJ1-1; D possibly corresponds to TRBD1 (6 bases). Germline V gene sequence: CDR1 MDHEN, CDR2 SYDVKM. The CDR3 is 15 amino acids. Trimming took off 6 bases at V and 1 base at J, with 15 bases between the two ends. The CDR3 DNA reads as TGTGCCAGCAGGCTACCGGGGGGGCAGAACACTGAAGCTTTCTTT. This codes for CASRLPGGQNTEAFF.

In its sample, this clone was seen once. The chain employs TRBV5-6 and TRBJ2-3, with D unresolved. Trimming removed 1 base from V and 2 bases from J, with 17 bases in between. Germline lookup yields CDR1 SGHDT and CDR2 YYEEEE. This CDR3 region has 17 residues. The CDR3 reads CASSLQILPQFTDTQYF. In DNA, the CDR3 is TGTGCCAGCAGCTTGCAAATCTTGCCGCAGTTCACAGATACGCAGTATTTT.

CDR3: CASSFIAGGPRDTQYF. The CDR3 nucleotides are TGTGCCAGCAGCTTCATAGCGGGGGGCCCTCGGGATACGCAGTATTTT. The genes are TRBV7-8 and TRBJ2-3; 10 nucleotides align to TRBD2. V was clipped by 3 bases and J by 6 bases; unmatched bases: 9. Looked up from germline, CDR1 is SGHVS and CDR2 is FQNEAQ. CDR3 length equals 16 residues.

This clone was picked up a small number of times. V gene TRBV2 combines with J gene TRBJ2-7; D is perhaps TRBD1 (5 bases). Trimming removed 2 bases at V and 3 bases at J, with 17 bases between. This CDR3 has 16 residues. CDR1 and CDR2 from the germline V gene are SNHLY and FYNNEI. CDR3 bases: TGTGCCAGCAGTGAACGTGGCGGCCCCCAGGGCTACGAGCAGTACTTC. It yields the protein CASSERGGPQGYEQYF.

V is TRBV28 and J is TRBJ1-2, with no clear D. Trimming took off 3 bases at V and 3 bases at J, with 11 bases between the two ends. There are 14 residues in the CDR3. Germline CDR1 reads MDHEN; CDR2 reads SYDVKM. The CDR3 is CASSLTSRHYGYTF. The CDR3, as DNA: TGTGCCAGCAGTTTGACGAGCAGGCACTATGGCTACACCTTC.

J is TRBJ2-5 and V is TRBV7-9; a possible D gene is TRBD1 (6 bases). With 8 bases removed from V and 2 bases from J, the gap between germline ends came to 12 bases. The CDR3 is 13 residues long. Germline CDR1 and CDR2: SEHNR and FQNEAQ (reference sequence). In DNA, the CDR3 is TGTGCCAGCCTGACAGGAATTCAAGAGACCCAGTACTTC. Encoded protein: CASLTGIQETQYF.

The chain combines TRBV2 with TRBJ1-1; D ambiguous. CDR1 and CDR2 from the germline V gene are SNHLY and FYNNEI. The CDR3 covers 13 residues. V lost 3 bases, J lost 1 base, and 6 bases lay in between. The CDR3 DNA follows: TGTGCCAGCAGTGAGCGCCGGAACACTGAAGCTTTCTTT. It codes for CASSERRNTEAFF.

CDR3 region: CASSEGEGRRGSPLHF. The CDR3 DNA follows: TGTGCCAGCAGTGAGGGGGAGGGGCGTAGGGGTTCACCCCTCCACTTT. The chain carries TRBV2 and TRBJ1-6; TRBD1 might be the D (5 bases). V lost 3 bases and J lost 9, with 18 bases in between. The CDR3 spans 16 residues. Germline assignment: CDR1 SNHLY and CDR2 FYNNEI. The full variable domain, its missing parts supplied by reference TRBV2 and TRBJ1-6, is EPEVTQTPSHQVTQMGQEVILRCVPISNHLYFYWYRQILGQKVEFLVSFYNNEISEKSEIFDDQFSVERPDGSNFTLKIRSTKLEDSAMYFCASSEGEGRRGSPLHFGNGTRLTVT.

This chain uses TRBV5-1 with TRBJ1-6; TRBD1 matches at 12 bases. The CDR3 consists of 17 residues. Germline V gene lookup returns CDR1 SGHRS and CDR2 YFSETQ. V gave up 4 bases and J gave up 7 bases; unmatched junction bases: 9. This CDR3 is CASSPQGQGASNSPLHF. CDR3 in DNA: TGCGCCAGCAGCCCACAGGGACAGGGGGCGAGCAATTCACCCCTCCACTTT. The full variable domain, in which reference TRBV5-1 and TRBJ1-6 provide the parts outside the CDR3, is KAGVTQTPRYLIKTRGQQVTLSCSPISGHRSVSWYQQTPGQGLQFLFEYFSETQRNKGNFPGRFSGRQFSNSRSEMNVSTLELGDSALYLCASSPQGQGASNSPLHFGNGTRLTVT.

The CDR3, as DNA: TGTGCCAGCAGCTTAAACAGGGCGGGCTCTGGAAACACCATATATTTT. Protein: CASSLNRAGSGNTIYF. This chain links TRBV7-2 with TRBJ1-3; D may be TRBD1 (6 bases). V lost 2 bases to trimming and J lost 0 bases, with 11 bases between them. The germline gives CDR1 SGHTA, CDR2 FQGNSA. This CDR3 contains 16 residues.

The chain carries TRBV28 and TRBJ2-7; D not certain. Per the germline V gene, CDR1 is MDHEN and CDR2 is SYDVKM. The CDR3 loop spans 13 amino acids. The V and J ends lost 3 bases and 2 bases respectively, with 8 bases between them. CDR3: CASSFPVTYEQYF. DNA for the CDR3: TGTGCCAGCAGTTTCCCGGTTACCTACGAGCAGTACTTC.

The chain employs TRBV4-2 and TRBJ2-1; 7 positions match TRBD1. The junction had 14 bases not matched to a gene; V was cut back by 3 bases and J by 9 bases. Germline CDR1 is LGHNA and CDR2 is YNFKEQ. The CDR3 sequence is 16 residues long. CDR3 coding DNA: TGTGCCAGCAGCCAGGAGGTAGGGGGCGGAGATGGTGAGCAGTTCTTC. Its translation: CASSQEVGGGDGEQFF.

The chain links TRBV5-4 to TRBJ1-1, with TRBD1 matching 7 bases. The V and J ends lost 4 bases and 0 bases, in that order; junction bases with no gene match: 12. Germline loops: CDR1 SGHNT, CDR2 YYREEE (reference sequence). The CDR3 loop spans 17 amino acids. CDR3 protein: CASSKDTGALMNTEAFF. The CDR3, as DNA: TGTGCCAGCAGCAAGGATACAGGGGCCTTGATGAACACTGAAGCTTTCTTT.

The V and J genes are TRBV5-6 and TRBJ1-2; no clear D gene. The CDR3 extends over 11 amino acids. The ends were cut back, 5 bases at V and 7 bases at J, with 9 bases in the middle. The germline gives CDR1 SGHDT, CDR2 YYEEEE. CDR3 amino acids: CASRREAGYTF. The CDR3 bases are TGTGCCAGCAGACGGGAGGCTGGCTACACCTTC.

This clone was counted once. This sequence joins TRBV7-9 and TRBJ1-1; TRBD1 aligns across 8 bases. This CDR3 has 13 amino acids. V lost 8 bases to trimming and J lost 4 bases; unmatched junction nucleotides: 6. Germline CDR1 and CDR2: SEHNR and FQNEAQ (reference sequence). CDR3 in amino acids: CASGQGEGTEAFF. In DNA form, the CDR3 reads TGTGCCAGCGGACAGGGAGAAGGCACTGAAGCTTTCTTT.

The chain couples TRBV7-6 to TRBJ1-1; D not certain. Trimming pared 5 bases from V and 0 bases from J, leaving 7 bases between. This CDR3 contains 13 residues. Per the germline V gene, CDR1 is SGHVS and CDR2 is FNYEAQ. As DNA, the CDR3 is TGTGCCAGCAGCCAGTTCATGAACACTGAAGCTTTCTTT. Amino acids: CASSQFMNTEAFF.

The CDR3 bases are TGTGCCAGCAGTTCCACAGATCGGAAATCCTACGAGCAGTACTTC. It is translated as CASSSTDRKSYEQYF. The chain uses TRBV6-5 and TRBJ2-7; D is unresolved. Trimming pared 4 bases from V and 1 base from J, leaving 14 bases between. Germline CDR1 reads MNHEY; CDR2 reads SVGAGI. This CDR3 has 15 residues.

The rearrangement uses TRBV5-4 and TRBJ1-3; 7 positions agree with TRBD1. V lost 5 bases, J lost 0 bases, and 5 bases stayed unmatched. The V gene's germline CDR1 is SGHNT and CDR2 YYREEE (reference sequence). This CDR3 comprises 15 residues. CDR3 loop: CASSSDRNSGNTIYF. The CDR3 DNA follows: TGTGCCAGCAGTTCGGACAGGAACTCTGGAAACACCATATATTTT.

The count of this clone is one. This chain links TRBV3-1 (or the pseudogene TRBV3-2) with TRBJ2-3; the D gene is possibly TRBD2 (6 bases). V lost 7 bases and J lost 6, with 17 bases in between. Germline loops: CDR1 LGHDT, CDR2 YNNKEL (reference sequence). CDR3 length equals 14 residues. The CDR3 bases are TGTGCCAGCACGCGCGGGGATACCATGGATACGCAGTATTTT. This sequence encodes CASTRGDTMDTQYF.